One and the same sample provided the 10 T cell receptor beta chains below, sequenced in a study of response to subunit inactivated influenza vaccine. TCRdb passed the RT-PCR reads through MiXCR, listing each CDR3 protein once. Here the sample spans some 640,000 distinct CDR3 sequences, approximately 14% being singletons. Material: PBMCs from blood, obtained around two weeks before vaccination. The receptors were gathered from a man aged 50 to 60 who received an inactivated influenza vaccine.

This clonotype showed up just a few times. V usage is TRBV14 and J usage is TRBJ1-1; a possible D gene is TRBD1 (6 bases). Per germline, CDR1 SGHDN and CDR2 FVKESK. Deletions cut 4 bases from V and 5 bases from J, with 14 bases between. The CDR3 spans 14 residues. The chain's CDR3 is CASSPQIQGTEAFF. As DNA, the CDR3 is TGTGCCAGCAGCCCTCAAATACAGGGTACTGAAGCTTTCTTT.

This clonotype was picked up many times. This chain's CDR3 is CASSLEDRVGGEAFF. The DNA for the CDR3 is TGTGCCAGCAGTTTAGAAGACAGGGTCGGGGGTGAAGCTTTCTTT. V is TRBV12-3 or TRBV12-4 and J is TRBJ1-1; 7 nucleotides agree with TRBD1. The CDR3 runs to 15 residues. The junction had 9 bases not matched to a gene; V was cut back by 1 base and J by 7 bases.

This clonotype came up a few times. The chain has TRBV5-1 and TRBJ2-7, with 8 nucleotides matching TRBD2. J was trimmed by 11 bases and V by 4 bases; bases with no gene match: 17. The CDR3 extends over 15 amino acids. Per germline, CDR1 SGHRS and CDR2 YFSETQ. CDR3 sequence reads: CASSPGGGTTPGEYF. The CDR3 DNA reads TGCGCCAGCAGCCCGGGAGGGGGGACTACCCCTGGGGAGTACTTC.

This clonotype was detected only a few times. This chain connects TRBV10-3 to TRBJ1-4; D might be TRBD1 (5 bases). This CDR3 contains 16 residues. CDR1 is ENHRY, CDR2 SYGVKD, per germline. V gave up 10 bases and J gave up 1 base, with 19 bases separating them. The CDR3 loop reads CATSGFGDGTNEKLFF. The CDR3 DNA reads TGTGCCACCAGCGGCTTTGGGGACGGAACTAATGAAAAACTGTTTTTT.

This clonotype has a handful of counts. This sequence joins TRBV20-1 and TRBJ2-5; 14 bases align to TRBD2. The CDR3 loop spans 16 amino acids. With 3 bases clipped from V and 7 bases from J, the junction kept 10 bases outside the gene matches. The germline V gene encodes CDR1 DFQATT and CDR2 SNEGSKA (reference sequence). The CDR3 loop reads CSASRLAGGRRGTQYF. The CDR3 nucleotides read TGCAGTGCTAGTAGACTAGCGGGAGGGCGCCGCGGGACCCAGTACTTC.

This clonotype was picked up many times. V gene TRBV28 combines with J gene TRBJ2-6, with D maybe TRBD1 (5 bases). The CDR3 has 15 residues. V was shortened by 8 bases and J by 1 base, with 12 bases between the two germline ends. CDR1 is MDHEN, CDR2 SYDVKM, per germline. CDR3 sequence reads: CASGSQGSGANVLTF. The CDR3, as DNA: TGTGCCAGCGGGTCCCAGGGATCTGGGGCCAACGTCCTGACTTTC.

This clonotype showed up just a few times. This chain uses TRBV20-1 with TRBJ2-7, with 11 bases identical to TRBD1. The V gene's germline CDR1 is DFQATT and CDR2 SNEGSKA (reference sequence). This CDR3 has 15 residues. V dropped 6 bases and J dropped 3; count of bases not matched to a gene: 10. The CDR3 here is CSAGGQGAILYEQYF. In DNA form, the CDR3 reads TGCAGTGCGGGAGGACAGGGGGCGATACTCTACGAGCAGTACTTC.

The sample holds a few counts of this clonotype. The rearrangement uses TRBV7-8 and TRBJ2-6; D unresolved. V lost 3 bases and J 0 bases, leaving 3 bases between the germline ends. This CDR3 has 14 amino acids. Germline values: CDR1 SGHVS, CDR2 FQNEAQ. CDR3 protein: CASSFFSGANVLTF. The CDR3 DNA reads TGTGCCAGCAGCTTCTTCTCTGGGGCCAACGTCCTGACTTTC.

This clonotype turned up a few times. Written as DNA, the CDR3 is TGTGCCAGCAGCTTGGGTCCCGGCCGGAGCAATCAGCCCCAGCATTTT. Amino acids: CASSLGPGRSNQPQHF. The chain carries TRBV5-6 and TRBJ1-5; D unresolved. V was trimmed by 0 bases and J by 1 base, leaving 11 bases between them. Looked up from germline, CDR1 is SGHDT and CDR2 is YYEEEE. CDR3 length: 16 residues.

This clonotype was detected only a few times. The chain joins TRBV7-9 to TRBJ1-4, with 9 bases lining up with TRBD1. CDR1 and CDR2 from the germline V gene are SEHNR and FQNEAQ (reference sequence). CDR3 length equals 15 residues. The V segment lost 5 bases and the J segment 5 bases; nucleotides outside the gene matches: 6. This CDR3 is CASSHGTGWNEKLFF. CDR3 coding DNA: TGTGCCAGCAGCCACGGGACAGGGTGGAATGAAAAACTGTTTTTT.